This TCR beta chain was retrieved from a study of blood T cell repertoires in COVID-19. Study as a whole: Acute and convalescent COVID-19 samples came from the United States, Italy and Spain. The cDNA or gDNA used as material had been derived from T cells, B-cell-depleted T cells, or PBMCs.

Authors' processing steps: The assay estimated nucleated cells by amplifying reference gene primers. Produced via immunoSEQ multiplex PCR; TCRdb's table is partial and in-frame only. D and trimming were read from the DNA, whereas the V and J calls and clone size are those reported in that table. Among under 200,000 clones, around 82% were seen once, and the ten largest hold around 9.5%. This CDR3 contains 16 residues. Germline V lookup: CDR1 LNHDA, CDR2 SQIVND (reference sequence). With V trimmed by 2 bases and J by 8 bases, 7 bases remained unmatched. Sequencing input: peripheral blood. The chain couples TRBV19 to TRBJ1-4, with 11 bases fitting TRBD1. This TCR was recovered from a woman aged 80 or older with acute or convalescent COVID-19. This CDR3 is CASSIYGTGGSEKLFF. The CDR3 DNA is TGTGCCAGTAGTATATACGGGACAGGGGGTAGCGAAAAACTGTTTTTT.